This TCR beta chain was documented in a study of STAT5B mutations in CD4+ large granular lymphocyte leukemia. Study findings and constraints: CD4-sorted patient repertoires seemed more clonal than healthy CD4+ repertoires.

Remarks on this clone: Its antigen is unidentified.

This CDR3 is built from 16 residues. Germline V gene data show CDR1 as SGHTA and CDR2 as FQGNSA. V trimming: 5 bases; J trimming: 4 bases; junction bases outside the gene matches: 10. The table came from immunoSEQ multiplex PCR; TCRdb's copy has only in-frame clones and leaves some out. The sample includes about 31,000 clones, about 70% of them seen just once. Sequences were obtained from CD4+ T cells from blood buffy coats. The J gene is TRBJ2-2, the V gene TRBV7-2; 7 nucleotides agree with TRBD2. The TCR sequence derives from a human donor in good health. The chain's CDR3 is CASSLVSGEGTGELFF. The CDR3 DNA is TGTGCCAGCAGCCTAGTGAGCGGGGAGGGCACCGGGGAGCTGTTTTTT.